This record covers a single T cell receptor (beta chain). Antigen: not known. The data were taken from a study of CD8+ T cells in alopecia areata. Study context: The study gave treated patients oral tofacitinib at 5 to 10 mg twice daily. Study outcomes and limitations: In patients, TCRs were shared less clearly than in mice, and HLA may possibly be involved. Many expanded lesional clones stayed in scalp and blood while on tofacitinib.

cDNA serving as the sequencing template came from extracted, reverse transcribed RNA. Clones were sequenced by immunoSEQ multiplex PCR, and TCRdb holds only the in-frame ones, with some missing. The table shows fewer than 200,000 clones, with approximately 59% occurring only once. Per the germline V gene, CDR1 is GTSNPN and CDR2 is SVGIG (reference sequence). The V end lost 0 bases, the J end lost 10 bases, and 13 bases lay between the germline ends. The length of the CDR3 is 14 residues. Treatment described: oral pan-JAK inhibitor, 5-10 mg twice daily. Individuals with alopecia areata gave both lesional scalp punch biopsies and peripheral blood for collection.

The J gene is TRBJ1-6, the V gene TRBV30, with D possibly matching TRBD1 (6 bases). The specimen was CD4+ T cells sorted from blood, collected between weeks 55 and 65, from a patient treated with tofacitinib. This TCR was recovered from a human donor with alopecia areata. Here the CDR3 DNA reads TGTGCCTGGAGTGTACCAGGCCAGGGGTCACCCCTCCACTTT. Translating gives CAWSVPGQGSPLHF.